What follows are 21 T cell receptor beta chains derived from one specimen sequenced in a study of T cell repertoires in cytomegalovirus infection. Each CDR3 protein gets one entry after TCRdb re-called the reads with MiXCR. The repertoire holds 200,000 to 250,000 distinct CDR3 sequences, with 22% as singletons. Sequencing was done on a sample of CD8+ T cells from PBMCs. Source of these receptors: a human donor in good health (CMV status not recorded). Some clones in this sample may be carry-over from other donors' samples.

This clonotype showed up just a few times. V gene TRBV7-9 combines with J gene TRBJ1-1, with D unresolved. There are 13 residues in the CDR3. V lost 6 bases to trimming and J lost 1 base, with 9 bases between them. Germline CDR1 reads SEHNR; CDR2 reads FQNEAQ (reference sequence). CDR3 sequence reads: CASSVTGNTEAFF. CDR3 DNA: TGTGCCAGCAGTGTGACTGGGAACACTGAAGCTTTCTTT.

This clonotype appeared a few times. V gene TRBV6-6 combines with J gene TRBJ2-7; unclear D gene. Germline assignment: CDR1 MNHNY and CDR2 SVGAGI (reference sequence). V was trimmed by 7 bases and J by 4 bases, leaving 11 bases between them. The CDR3 extends over 12 amino acids. Here the CDR3 reads CASIDAAYEQYF. CDR3 DNA sequence: TGTGCCAGCATTGATGCAGCTTACGAGCAGTACTTC.

This clonotype was detected ten times or more. The chain has TRBV7-9 and TRBJ2-2; D unresolved. Germline V gives CDR1 SEHNR, CDR2 FQNEAQ (reference sequence). The CDR3 contains 16 residues. The V end was cut by 7 bases, the J end by 5 bases, with 20 bases between. The CDR3 bases are TGTGCCAGCAACCCTATATCACGTTGGATAACCGGGGAGCTGTTTTTT. Amino acids: CASNPISRWITGELFF. Supplemented by reference TRBV7-9 and TRBJ2-2, the full variable domain reads DTGVSQNPRHKITKRGQNVTFRCDPISEHNRLYWYRQTLGQGPEFLTYFQNEAQLEKSRLLSDRFSAERPKGSFSTLEIQRTEQGDSAMYLCASNPISRWITGELFFGEGSRLTVL.

The rearrangement links TRBV2 to TRBJ2-1; 11 nucleotides align to TRBD2. This CDR3 is built from 14 residues. J gave up 6 bases and V 8 bases, and 6 bases lay outside the gene matches. Germline V gene sequence: CDR1 SNHLY, CDR2 FYNNEI. CDR3 in amino acids: CASLIAGGPNEQFF. The CDR3 DNA reads TGTGCCAGCCTTATAGCGGGGGGGCCCAATGAGCAGTTCTTC.

The table lists this clonotype with a few counts. The chain combines TRBV5-5 with TRBJ1-2; 7 nucleotides line up with TRBD1. The germline CDR1 and CDR2 sequences are SGHKS and YYEKEE (reference sequence). The V gene end was trimmed by 3 bases and the J gene end by 2 bases; junction bases not matched to a gene: 4. The length of the CDR3 is 14 residues. CDR3 sequence reads: CASSSGQENYGYTF. The CDR3 DNA reads TGTGCCAGCAGCTCCGGACAGGAGAACTATGGCTACACCTTC.

As for this clonotype: Since a much larger clone is just one base distant, this may be a read error. J is TRBJ1-5 and V is TRBV2; D possibly corresponds to TRBD1 (6 bases). This CDR3 is 13 amino acids long. Deletions cut 6 bases from V and 2 bases from J, with 8 bases between. The germline V gene has CDR1 SNHLY and CDR2 FYNNEI. CDR3 region: CASRRTGNQPQHF. The CDR3 DNA sequence: TGTGCCAGCAGGCGGACAGGCAATCAGCCCCAGCATTTT.

V is TRBV27 and J is TRBJ2-7, with D perhaps assigned TRBD1 or TRBD2 (5 bases each). The CDR3 is made up of 14 amino acids. V shed 3 bases and J shed 3 bases, with 12 bases lying between them. The germline V gene has CDR1 MNHEY and CDR2 SMNVEV (reference sequence). The CDR3 DNA reads TGTGCCAGCAGTTTTGGGCAGGGAGTCTACGAGCAGTACTTC. Translated, it gives CASSFGQGVYEQYF.

This clonotype occurred a few times. The chain has TRBV2 and TRBJ1-2, with D unclear. V lost 6 bases to trimming and J lost 3 bases, with 11 bases between them. The CDR3 sequence is 13 residues long. Looked up from germline, CDR1 is SNHLY and CDR2 is FYNNEI. CDR3 in amino acids: CASRGRPDYGYTF. The CDR3 region has the DNA TGTGCCAGCAGGGGCAGGCCGGACTATGGCTACACCTTC.

This chain connects TRBV10-3 to TRBJ1-2, with a tentative D call TRBD1 (5 bases). Looked up from germline, CDR1 is ENHRY and CDR2 is SYGVKD. Trimming pared 2 bases from V and 6 bases from J, leaving 13 bases between. The CDR3 sequence is 14 residues long. CDR3 residues: CAISEGAWRNGYTF. As DNA, the CDR3 is TGTGCCATCAGTGAGGGGGCCTGGAGGAATGGCTACACCTTC.

The rearrangement joins TRBV28 to TRBJ1-4; no firm D call. Germline V gene sequence: CDR1 MDHEN, CDR2 SYDVKM. The ends were cut back, 6 bases at V and 4 bases at J, with 18 bases in the middle. This CDR3 has 16 amino acids. CDR3 sequence: CASSADQTWGNEKLFF. CDR3 nucleotides: TGTGCCAGCAGCGCTGACCAGACATGGGGTAATGAAAAACTGTTTTTT.

This clonotype was seen more than once but under ten times. V and J are TRBV28 and TRBJ1-1; no firm D call. The V gene's germline CDR1 is MDHEN and CDR2 SYDVKM. Trimming removed 6 bases at V and 1 base at J, with 9 bases between. There are 13 residues in the CDR3. CDR3 sequence: CASRFKANTEAFF. The CDR3, as DNA: TGTGCCAGCAGGTTCAAAGCGAACACTGAAGCTTTCTTT.

The DNA of the CDR3 is TGTGCCAGCAGACCCCTACAGGGACAGGGCCTCGGCGAGCAGTACTTC. Translated: CASRPLQGQGLGEQYF. The chain couples TRBV28 to TRBJ2-7, with 9 positions matching TRBD1. Germline loops: CDR1 MDHEN, CDR2 SYDVKM. The CDR3 contains 16 residues. The V and J ends lost 6 bases and 6 bases, in that order; junction bases with no gene match: 15.

The rearrangement links TRBV14 to TRBJ2-3; the match to TRBD1 covers 10 bases. The CDR3 consists of 18 residues. V shed 0 bases, J shed 6 bases, and the junction held 12 bases outside the gene matches. CDR1 SGHDN and CDR2 FVKESK come from the germline V gene. The CDR3, as DNA: TGTGCCAGCAGCCAAGACTGGTACGAGACAGGGGGCTCGGATACGCAGTATTTT. Translating gives CASSQDWYETGGSDTQYF.

The CDR3 sequence: CSVEGMASGLTGELFF. The CDR3, as DNA: TGCAGCGTTGAAGGAATGGCTAGCGGCCTCACCGGGGAGCTGTTTTTT. The chain carries TRBV29-1 and TRBJ2-2, with 7 bases fitting TRBD2. V was pared by 1 base and J by 4 bases, with 9 bases of the junction left unmatched. Per the germline V gene, CDR1 is SQVTM and CDR2 is ANQGSEA. The CDR3 runs to 16 residues.

This clonotype occurred many times. V usage is TRBV7-9 and J usage is TRBJ1-2, with a possible D match to TRBD1 (5 bases). Deletions cut 5 bases from V and 0 bases from J, with 13 bases between. The CDR3 contains 15 residues. CDR1 is SEHNR, CDR2 FQNEAQ, per germline (reference sequence). The CDR3 DNA reads TGTGCCAGCAGCCCCCCGGACATAGCTAACTATGGCTACACCTTC. This translates into CASSPPDIANYGYTF.

This clonotype was seen a handful of times. This chain connects TRBV9 to TRBJ2-5; TRBD2 matches 9 bases. Per the germline V gene, CDR1 is SGDLS and CDR2 is YYNGEE. The CDR3 totals 15 residues. The J segment lost 0 bases and the V segment lost 6 bases, leaving 6 bases of the junction unmatched. This CDR3 reads CASNMAGGYQETQYF. CDR3 DNA sequence: TGTGCCAGCAATATGGCGGGGGGGTACCAAGAGACCCAGTACTTC.

This clonotype was counted between two and nine times. The gene calls are TRBV12-3 or TRBV12-4 and TRBJ1-2; 10 bases fit TRBD1. Losses at the gene ends were 4 bases for V and 3 bases for J; bases not matched to a gene: 2. This CDR3 is built from 14 residues. The CDR3 nucleotides read TGTGCCAGCAGTTGGGACAGGGGCCACTATGGCTACACCTTC. Amino acid sequence: CASSWDRGHYGYTF.

The chain links TRBV9 to TRBJ2-5; D not certain. Germline-derived CDR1 and CDR2 are SGDLS and YYNGEE. Trimming left V 4 bases short and J 5 bases short, with 12 bases between. The CDR3 spans 13 residues. The DNA for the CDR3 is TGTGCCAGCAGCCCCTCCCCGCAGGAGACCCAGTACTTC. Amino acids: CASSPSPQETQYF. The full variable domain, with the rest looked up from reference TRBV9 and TRBJ2-5, is DSGVTQTPKHLITATGQRVTLRCSPRSGDLSVYWYQQSLDQGLQFLIQYYNGEERAKGNILERFSAQQFPDLHSELNLSSLELGDSALYFCASSPSPQETQYFGPGTRLLVL.

V is TRBV5-4 and J is TRBJ2-7; 8 bases map to TRBD2. The CDR3 is made up of 15 amino acids. The trim removed 0 bases at V and 7 bases at J, leaving 9 bases unmatched. The germline CDR1 and CDR2 sequences are SGHNT and YYREEE (reference sequence). CDR3: CASSLDQRGLWEQYF. The CDR3, as DNA: TGTGCCAGCAGCTTGGACCAGCGGGGGCTCTGGGAGCAGTACTTC.

This clonotype appeared a few times. The J gene is TRBJ2-1, the V gene TRBV12-3 or TRBV12-4; tentatively, D is TRBD1 or TRBD2 (6 bases each). The CDR3 is 12 amino acids. Trimming stripped 0 bases from V and 14 bases from J, with 11 bases between. The CDR3 reads CASSLAGGLEFF. The DNA for the CDR3 is TGTGCCAGCAGTTTAGCAGGGGGGTTGGAGTTCTTC.

This clonotype was detected ten times or more. The V and J genes are TRBV7-8 and TRBJ1-1; weak D call: TRBD1 (6 bases). The germline CDR1 and CDR2 sequences are SGHVS and FQNEAQ. Trimming cost V 5 bases and J 0 bases, with 22 bases left between them. This CDR3 has 18 residues. The CDR3 loop is CASSPNSDSYLMNTEAFF. The CDR3, as DNA: TGTGCCAGCAGCCCAAATTCGGACAGCTACTTAATGAACACTGAAGCTTTCTTT.